The next 23 T cell receptor beta chains were all read from a single sample in a study of OX40 agonist ivuxolimab in advanced cancers. The data were produced by immunoSEQ multiplex PCR, yet TCRdb's version contains in-frame clones alone and is incomplete. The sample records 14,000 or so clones, about 80% being singletons. The input for sequencing was CD4+ or CD8+ T cells sorted from blood, taken in a trial of the OX40 agonist ivuxolimab. Every receptor here comes from an adult with an advanced solid tumor such as melanoma, head and neck, liver or kidney cancer.

CDR3 sequence reads: CASSDSGGGIHEQFF. DNA for the CDR3: TGTGCCAGCAGTGACTCAGGGGGGGGGATTCATGAGCAGTTCTTC. The chain combines TRBV6-4 with TRBJ2-1; possibly TRBD2 for D (7 bases). Trimming pared 0 bases from V and 8 bases from J, leaving 14 bases between. This CDR3 region has 15 residues. Germline V gene sequence: CDR1 MRHNA, CDR2 SNTAGT.

This clone was seen only once. The rearrangement joins TRBV6-5 to TRBJ2-1; the D is unclear. This CDR3 contains 11 residues. V lost 7 bases, J lost 3 bases, and 4 bases lay in between. Germline V gives CDR1 MNHEY, CDR2 SVGAGI. This chain's CDR3 is CASTFYNEQFF. Here the CDR3 DNA reads TGTGCCAGCACCTTCTACAATGAGCAGTTCTTC.

This chain joins TRBV18 and TRBJ2-7; D gene uncertain. Deletions cut 6 bases from V and 3 bases from J, with 9 bases between. The CDR3 is 12 amino acids. Germline CDR1 and CDR2: KGHSH and LQKENI. CDR3: CASSAEHYEQYF. The CDR3 DNA reads as TGTGCCAGCTCTGCGGAGCACTACGAGCAGTACTTC.

The table lists this clone with a few counts. V and J are TRBV19 and TRBJ2-1; D perhaps matches TRBD1 (5 bases). The CDR3 totals 16 residues. V was trimmed by 10 bases and J by 0 bases, leaving 19 bases between them. Germline V gene data show CDR1 as LNHDA and CDR2 as SQIVND (reference sequence). In DNA, the CDR3 is TGTGCCACCAAAGATGGACATTCGAGCTCCTACAATGAGCAGTTCTTC. Its protein is CATKDGHSSSYNEQFF.

The J gene is TRBJ2-7, the V gene TRBV5-6; D may be TRBD1 (6 bases). The germline CDR1 and CDR2 sequences are SGHDT and YYEEEE. Deletions cut 0 bases from V and 6 bases from J, with 13 bases between. The CDR3 covers 14 residues. CDR3 sequence (DNA): TGTGCCAGCAGCTTGGGCAGGGGTCGGGGCGAGCAGTACTTC. This translates into CASSLGRGRGEQYF.

Only one count was recorded for this clone. V is TRBV27 and J is TRBJ2-7, with D tentatively TRBD2 (5 bases). V was pared by 2 bases and J by 2 bases, with 10 bases between. The CDR3 loop spans 14 amino acids. Looked up from germline, CDR1 is MNHEY and CDR2 is SMNVEV (reference sequence). The CDR3 here is CASSLSGSPYEQYF. The CDR3 bases are TGTGCCAGCAGTTTAAGTGGGAGCCCCTACGAGCAGTACTTC.

This clone was observed a handful of times. The V gene is TRBV28, the J gene TRBJ1-1, with TRBD1 as a possible D gene (5 bases). V lost 5 bases and J 4 bases, leaving 11 bases between the germline ends. The CDR3 is 13 residues long. Germline CDR1 and CDR2: MDHEN and SYDVKM. The CDR3 DNA is TGTGCCAGCAGTCCCGGGACGGGCACTGAAGCTTTCTTT. Translation gives CASSPGTGTEAFF. Full variable domain (remainder filled in from reference TRBV28 and TRBJ1-1): DVKVTQSSRYLVKRTGEKVFLECVQDMDHENMFWYRQDPGLGLRLIYFSYDVKMKEKGDIPEGYSVSREKKERFSLILESASTNQTSMYLCASSPGTGTEAFFGQGTRLTVV.

The chain has TRBV28 and TRBJ2-1, with D perhaps TRBD1 (5 bases). CDR1 is MDHEN and CDR2 is SYDVKM in the germline V gene. V was clipped by 5 bases and J by 6 bases, with 20 bases between them. The CDR3 contains 16 residues. As DNA, the CDR3 is TGTGCCAGCAGTCCCCGATTAGGTCCTGGGGCCAATGAGCAGTTCTTC. Translating it yields CASSPRLGPGANEQFF.

The J gene is TRBJ1-1, the V gene TRBV30, with 7 bases matching TRBD1. The junction had 12 bases not matched to a gene; V was cut back by 6 bases and J by 5 bases. The CDR3 totals 14 residues. Looked up from germline, CDR1 is GTSNPN and CDR2 is SVGIG (reference sequence). Here the CDR3 reads CACPLTGAGTEAFF. CDR3 in DNA: TGTGCCTGTCCCCTCACAGGGGCTGGTACTGAAGCTTTCTTT. Together with reference TRBV30 and TRBJ1-1, the CDR3 gives the full variable domain: SQTIHQWPATLVQPVGSPLSLECTVEGTSNPNLYWYRQAAGRGLQLLFYSVGIGQISSEVPQNLSASRPQDRQFILSSKKLLLSDSGFYLCACPLTGAGTEAFFGQGTRLTVV.

This sequence joins TRBV7-8 and TRBJ2-7; maybe TRBD2 (6 bases). The CDR3 sequence is 14 residues long. Germline assignment: CDR1 SGHVS and CDR2 FQNEAQ. V was clipped by 6 bases and J by 4 bases, with 16 bases between them. The CDR3 DNA reads as TGTGCCAGCAGTTTAAACCGGGACTCTTACGAGCAGTACTTC. This encodes CASSLNRDSYEQYF.

The V and J genes are TRBV5-1 and TRBJ1-5; D uncertain. Trimming removed 4 bases from V and 4 bases from J, with 9 bases in between. CDR1 is SGHRS and CDR2 is YFSETQ in the germline V gene. This CDR3 contains 13 residues. In nucleotides, the CDR3 is TGCGCCAGCAGCCCGGTCCCTAATCAGCCCCAGCATTTT. This codes for CASSPVPNQPQHF.

The chain recombines TRBV7-9 with TRBJ2-3; 8 nucleotides match TRBD1. CDR3 size: 15 residues. The V segment lost 1 base and the J segment 5 bases; nucleotides outside the gene matches: 5. CDR1 SEHNR and CDR2 FQNEAQ come from the germline V gene (reference sequence). Here the CDR3 DNA reads TGTGCCAGCAGCTTAGTCAGGGGGCGTGGAGATACGCAGTATTTT. It specifies CASSLVRGRGDTQYF.

This clone has only one observation. The chain recombines TRBV7-9 with TRBJ1-1, with TRBD1 matching 12 bases. The V segment lost 10 bases and the J segment 0 bases; nucleotides outside the gene matches: 9. Germline CDR1 and CDR2: SEHNR and FQNEAQ (reference sequence). The CDR3 is 16 amino acids. CDR3 sequence reads: CAIWTGTGGVNTEAFF. The CDR3 bases are TGTGCCATTTGGACCGGGACAGGGGGCGTGAACACTGAAGCTTTCTTT.

This chain uses TRBV29-1 with TRBJ1-5; 7 bases line up with TRBD1. Germline lookup yields CDR1 SQVTM and CDR2 ANQGSEA. V dropped 6 bases and J dropped 3; count of bases not matched to a gene: 5. This CDR3 contains 13 residues. The CDR3 loop reads CSVTGTDNQPQHF. DNA for the CDR3: TGCAGCGTGACCGGGACAGACAATCAGCCCCAGCATTTT.

The sample holds a few counts of this clone. The J gene is TRBJ2-7, the V gene TRBV11-2; 8 bases fit TRBD1. The CDR3 contains 15 residues. V gave up 5 bases and J gave up 3 bases; unmatched junction bases: 9. The V gene's germline CDR1 is SGHAT and CDR2 FQNNGV. The CDR3, as DNA: TGTGCCAGCAGCCGCACGGACAGGGTACACTACGAGCAGTACTTC. This codes for CASSRTDRVHYEQYF.

The V call is TRBV7-2, the J call TRBJ2-5; the D is unclear. Per the germline V gene, CDR1 is SGHTA and CDR2 is FQGNSA. Between the trimmed V and J ends, which lost 0 bases and 7 bases, there was a span of 12 bases. The length of the CDR3 is 14 residues. CDR3 sequence (DNA): TGTGCCAGCAGCTTAGCGTGGCCTGGCGGGACCCAGTACTTC. Its protein product is CASSLAWPGGTQYF.

This clone was detected once. The genes are TRBV9 and TRBJ2-3, with D perhaps TRBD2 (5 bases). V gave up 1 base and J gave up 0 bases, with 12 bases separating them. The CDR3 has 16 amino acids. CDR1 and CDR2 (germline): SGDLS, YYNGEE. CDR3 protein: CASSVNLAASTDTQYF. The CDR3, as DNA: TGTGCCAGCAGCGTAAATCTAGCAGCTAGCACAGATACGCAGTATTTT.

The gene calls are TRBV27 and TRBJ1-4; D remains unclear. The CDR3 runs to 15 residues. Germline CDR1 MNHEY, CDR2 SMNVEV (reference sequence). V dropped 4 bases and J dropped 7 bases, with 16 bases sitting between them. The CDR3 sequence: CASSSFGLLAEKLFF. CDR3 nucleotides: TGTGCCAGCAGTTCCTTCGGACTACTAGCTGAAAAACTGTTTTTT.

The chain has TRBV6-4 and TRBJ2-3; 7 positions match TRBD2. The CDR3 is 15 amino acids. The V segment lost 3 bases and the J segment 0 bases; nucleotides outside the gene matches: 3. Germline values: CDR1 MRHNA, CDR2 SNTAGT. This chain's CDR3 is CASSEGAGSTDTQYF. Written as DNA, the CDR3 is TGTGCCAGCAGTGAAGGAGCGGGAAGCACAGATACGCAGTATTTT.

This clone has only one observation. V and J are TRBV11-2 and TRBJ2-6; no clear D gene. The CDR3 has 16 residues. CDR1 is SGHAT, CDR2 FQNNGV, per germline. V was trimmed by 2 bases and J by 0 bases, leaving 8 bases between them. For the CDR3, the DNA is TGTGCCAGCAGCTTACCACTCCGCTCTGGGGCCAACGTCCTGACTTTC. The encoded protein is CASSLPLRSGANVLTF.

The gene calls are TRBV29-1 and TRBJ2-1; 8 nucleotides agree with TRBD1. The germline V gene encodes CDR1 SQVTM and CDR2 ANQGSEA. This CDR3 spans 15 amino acids. With V trimmed by 6 bases and J by 6 bases, 13 bases remained unmatched. In DNA, the CDR3 is TGCAGCGTACTCGGGACAGGCGGGTACGTCAATGAGCAGTTCTTC. Translating it yields CSVLGTGGYVNEQFF.

This sequence joins TRBV29-1 and TRBJ2-7; 9 bases map to TRBD1. The V gene's germline CDR1 is SQVTM and CDR2 ANQGSEA. The CDR3 consists of 18 residues. The junction had 16 bases not matched to a gene; V was cut back by 1 base and J by 3 bases. The CDR3 here is CSVEAVGTGSSFGYEQYF. DNA of the CDR3: TGCAGCGTTGAAGCTGTAGGGACAGGGTCATCGTTTGGCTACGAGCAGTACTTC.

The chain joins TRBV6-5 to TRBJ2-7; perhaps D is TRBD1 or TRBD2 (5 bases each). The CDR3 has 16 amino acids. CDR1 and CDR2 from the germline V gene are MNHEY and SVGAGI. Trimming pared 0 bases from V and 5 bases from J, leaving 17 bases between. CDR3 sequence (DNA): TGTGCCAGCAGTTACTCCTCTCCGGGACGCCGAAACGAGCAGTACTTC. Translation gives CASSYSSPGRRNEQYF.